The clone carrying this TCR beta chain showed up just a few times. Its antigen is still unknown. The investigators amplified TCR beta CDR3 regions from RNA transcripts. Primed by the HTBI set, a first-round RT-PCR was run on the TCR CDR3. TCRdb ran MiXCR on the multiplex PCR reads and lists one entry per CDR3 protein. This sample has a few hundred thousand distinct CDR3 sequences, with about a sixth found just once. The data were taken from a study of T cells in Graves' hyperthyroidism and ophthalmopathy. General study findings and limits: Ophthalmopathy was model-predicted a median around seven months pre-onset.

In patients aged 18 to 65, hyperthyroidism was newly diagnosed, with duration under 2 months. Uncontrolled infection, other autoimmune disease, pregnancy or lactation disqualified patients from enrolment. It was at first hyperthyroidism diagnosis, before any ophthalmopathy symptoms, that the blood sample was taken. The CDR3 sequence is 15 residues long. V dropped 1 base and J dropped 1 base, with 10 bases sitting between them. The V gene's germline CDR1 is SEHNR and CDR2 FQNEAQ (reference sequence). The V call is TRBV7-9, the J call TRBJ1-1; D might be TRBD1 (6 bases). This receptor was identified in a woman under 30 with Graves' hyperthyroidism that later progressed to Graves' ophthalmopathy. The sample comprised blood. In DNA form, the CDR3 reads TGTGCCAGCAGCTTAGGATCGACAGGGAACACTGAAGCTTTCTTT. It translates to CASSLGSTGNTEAFF.